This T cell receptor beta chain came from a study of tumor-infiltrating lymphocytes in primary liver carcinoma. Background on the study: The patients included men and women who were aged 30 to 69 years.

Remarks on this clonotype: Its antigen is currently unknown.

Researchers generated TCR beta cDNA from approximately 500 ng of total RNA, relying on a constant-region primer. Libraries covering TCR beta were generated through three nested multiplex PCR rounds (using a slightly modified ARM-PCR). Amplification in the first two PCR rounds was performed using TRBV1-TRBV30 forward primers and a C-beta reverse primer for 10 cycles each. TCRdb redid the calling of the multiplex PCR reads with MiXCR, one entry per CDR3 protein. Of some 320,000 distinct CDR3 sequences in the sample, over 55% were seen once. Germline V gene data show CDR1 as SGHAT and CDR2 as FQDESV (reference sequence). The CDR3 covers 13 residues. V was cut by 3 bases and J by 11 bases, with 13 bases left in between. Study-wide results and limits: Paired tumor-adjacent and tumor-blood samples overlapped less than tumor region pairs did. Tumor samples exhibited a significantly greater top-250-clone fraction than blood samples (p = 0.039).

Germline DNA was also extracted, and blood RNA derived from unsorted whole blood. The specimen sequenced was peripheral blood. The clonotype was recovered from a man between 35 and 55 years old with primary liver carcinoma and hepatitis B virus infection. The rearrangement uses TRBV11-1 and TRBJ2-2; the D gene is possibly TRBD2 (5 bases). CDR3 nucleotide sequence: TGTGCCAGCAGCTTGGAGGAAAGCGGAGAGCTGTTTTTT. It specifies CASSLEESGELFF.